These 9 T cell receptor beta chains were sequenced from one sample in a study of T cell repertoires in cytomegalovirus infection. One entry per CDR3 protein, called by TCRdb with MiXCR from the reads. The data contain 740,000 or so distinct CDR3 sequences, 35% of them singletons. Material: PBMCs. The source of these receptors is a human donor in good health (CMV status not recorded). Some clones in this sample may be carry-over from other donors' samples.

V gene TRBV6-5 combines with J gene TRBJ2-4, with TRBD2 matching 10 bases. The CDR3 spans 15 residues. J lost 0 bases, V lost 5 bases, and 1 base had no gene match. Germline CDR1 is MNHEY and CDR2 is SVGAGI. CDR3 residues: CASSTSGKAKNIQYF. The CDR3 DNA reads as TGTGCCAGCAGTACTAGCGGGAAAGCCAAAAACATTCAGTACTTC.

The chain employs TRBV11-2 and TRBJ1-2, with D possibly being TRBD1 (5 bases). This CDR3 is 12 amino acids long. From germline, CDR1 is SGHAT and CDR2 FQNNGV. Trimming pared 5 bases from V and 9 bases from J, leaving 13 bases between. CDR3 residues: CASSASGARYTF. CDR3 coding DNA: TGTGCCAGCAGCGCTAGCGGGGCTCGCTACACCTTC.

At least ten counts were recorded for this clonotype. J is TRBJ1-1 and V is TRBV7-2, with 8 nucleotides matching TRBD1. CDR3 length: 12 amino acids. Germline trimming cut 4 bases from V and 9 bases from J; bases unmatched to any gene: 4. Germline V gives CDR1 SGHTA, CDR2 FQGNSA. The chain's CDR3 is CASSSRQGKAFF. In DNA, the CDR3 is TGTGCCAGCAGCTCGAGACAGGGGAAAGCTTTCTTT.

The CDR3 bases are TGTGCCAGCAGATCACAGGGGGACAAAGCTTTCTTT. Its protein product is CASRSQGDKAFF. This chain uses TRBV28 with TRBJ1-1; 8 bases match TRBD1. Germline assignment: CDR1 MDHEN and CDR2 SYDVKM. The CDR3 sequence is 12 residues long. The V gene end was trimmed by 6 bases and the J gene end by 9 bases; junction bases not matched to a gene: 6.

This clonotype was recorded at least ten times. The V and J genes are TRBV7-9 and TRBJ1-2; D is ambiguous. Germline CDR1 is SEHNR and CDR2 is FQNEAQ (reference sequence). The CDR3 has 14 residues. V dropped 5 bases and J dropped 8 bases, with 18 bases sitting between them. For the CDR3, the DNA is TGTGCCAGCAGCCAAGTTAATCCGGACGGGGGCTACACCTTC. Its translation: CASSQVNPDGGYTF.

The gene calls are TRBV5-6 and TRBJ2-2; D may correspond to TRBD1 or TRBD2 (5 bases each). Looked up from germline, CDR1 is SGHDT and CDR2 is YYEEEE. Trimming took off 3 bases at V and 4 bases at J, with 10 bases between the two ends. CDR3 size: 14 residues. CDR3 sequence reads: CASSSLGVTGELFF. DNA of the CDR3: TGTGCCAGCAGCTCCCTGGGGGTCACCGGGGAGCTGTTTTTT.

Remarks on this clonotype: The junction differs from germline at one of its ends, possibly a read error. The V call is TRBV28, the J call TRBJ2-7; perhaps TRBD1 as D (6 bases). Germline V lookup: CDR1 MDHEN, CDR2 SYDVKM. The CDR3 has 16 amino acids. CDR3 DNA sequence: TGTGCCAGCAGTTCACCCCTTCGGACAGCCTCCTACGAGCGGTACTTC. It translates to CASSSPLRTASYERYF.

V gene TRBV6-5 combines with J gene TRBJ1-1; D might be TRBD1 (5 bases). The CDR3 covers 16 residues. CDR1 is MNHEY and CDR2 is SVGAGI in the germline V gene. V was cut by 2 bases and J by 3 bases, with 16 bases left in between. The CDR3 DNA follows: TGTGCCAGCAGTTACCGCGGGGGATTGCGGGACACTGAAGCTTTCTTT. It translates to CASSYRGGLRDTEAFF.

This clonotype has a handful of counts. This CDR3 is CASSQGRTGLVGELFF. The CDR3 DNA is TGTGCCAGCAGCCAAGGAAGGACAGGCTTGGTCGGGGAGCTGTTTTTT. V is TRBV3-1 and J is TRBJ2-2, with 7 bases fitting TRBD1. Germline CDR1 reads LGHDT; CDR2 reads YNNKEL (reference sequence). The V gene end was trimmed by 1 base and the J gene end by 7 bases; junction bases not matched to a gene: 9. The CDR3 spans 16 residues.